The 13 T cell receptor beta chains presented below share a single source sample, sequenced in a study of CD8 T cells in ankylosing spondylitis. One entry per CDR3 protein, called by TCRdb with MiXCR from the 5' RACE reads. This repertoire shows about 300,000 distinct CDR3 sequences, under 25% found once; its top ten account for roughly 3.6%. The specimen was blood, either unsorted or a sorted T cell fraction (not recorded which). The receptor source for this set is a female donor with ankylosing spondylitis or in good health (not recorded which).

This chain joins TRBV20-1 and TRBJ1-1; D gene uncertain. Trimming left V 3 bases short and J 3 bases short, with 17 bases between. The germline V gene encodes CDR1 DFQATT and CDR2 SNEGSKA (reference sequence). The CDR3 extends over 15 amino acids. DNA of the CDR3: TGCAGTGCTAGTAGGTGGGTCTCCGGGGACACTGAAGCTTTCTTT. As protein: CSASRWVSGDTEAFF.

This clonotype was counted between two and nine times. The chain employs TRBV7-2 and TRBJ1-2, with TRBD1 matching 9 bases. Per germline, CDR1 SGHTA and CDR2 FQGNSA. This CDR3 region has 15 residues. After removal of 3 bases from V and 5 bases from J, the junction contained 7 bases not matched to a gene. In nucleotides, the CDR3 is TGTGCCAGCAGCTTTTCCGGGACAGGGTATTATGGCTACACCTTC. Residues: CASSFSGTGYYGYTF.

V gene TRBV20-1 combines with J gene TRBJ2-5, with 10 bases identical to TRBD2. CDR1 DFQATT and CDR2 SNEGSKA come from the germline V gene (reference sequence). This CDR3 has 18 residues. Losses at the gene ends were 2 bases for V and 2 bases for J; bases not matched to a gene: 14. The CDR3 sequence: CSARSPGLALKGQETQYF. DNA of the CDR3: TGCAGTGCTAGATCACCGGGACTAGCGTTAAAGGGGCAAGAGACCCAGTACTTC.

The rearrangement uses TRBV27 and TRBJ2-1; 11 bases line up with TRBD2. CDR3 size: 16 residues. Trimming took 5 bases from V and 4 from J; bases not matched to a gene: 7. Germline CDR1 is MNHEY and CDR2 is SMNVEV (reference sequence). The chain's CDR3 is CASSKVVAGGYNEQFF. The CDR3 DNA is TGTGCCAGCAGTAAGGTAGTAGCGGGAGGGTACAATGAGCAGTTCTTC.

This clonotype was seen only a few times. The chain couples TRBV7-2 to TRBJ2-3; D remains ambiguous. Germline V lookup: CDR1 SGHTA, CDR2 FQGNSA. The ends were cut back, 3 bases at V and 4 bases at J, with 14 bases in the middle. The CDR3 totals 15 residues. In nucleotides, the CDR3 is TGTGCCAGCAGCTTTTCCCCGGACCCCTCAGATACGCAGTATTTT. It codes for CASSFSPDPSDTQYF.

The rearrangement links TRBV7-9 to TRBJ2-3, with D unclear. The germline V gene has CDR1 SEHNR and CDR2 FQNEAQ (reference sequence). The CDR3 covers 15 residues. V was pared by 3 bases and J by 5 bases, with 15 bases between. The CDR3 sequence: CASSFVGGQEDTQYF. The CDR3 region has the DNA TGTGCCAGCAGCTTCGTGGGTGGGCAGGAAGATACGCAGTATTTT. Based on the CDR3 plus reference TRBV7-9 and TRBJ2-3, the full variable domain is DTGVSQNPRHKITKRGQNVTFRCDPISEHNRLYWYRQTLGQGPEFLTYFQNEAQLEKSRLLSDRFSAERPKGSFSTLEIQRTEQGDSAMYLCASSFVGGQEDTQYFGPGTRLTVL.

The chain links TRBV12-3 or TRBV12-4 to TRBJ1-2; D unresolved. This CDR3 region has 13 residues. Between the trimmed V and J ends, which lost 2 bases and 6 bases, there was a span of 10 bases. CDR3 sequence reads: CASSLHTRHGYTF. CDR3 in DNA: TGTGCCAGCAGTTTACATACCCGTCATGGCTACACCTTC.

The chain couples TRBV10-3 to TRBJ2-1; 8 nucleotides match TRBD2. The V gene end was trimmed by 4 bases and the J gene end by 8 bases; junction bases not matched to a gene: 10. From germline, CDR1 is ENHRY and CDR2 SYGVKD. The CDR3 is made up of 15 amino acids. The CDR3: CAISVGLGREYEQFF. Here the CDR3 DNA reads TGTGCCATCAGTGTGGGACTAGGAAGGGAGTATGAGCAGTTCTTC.

The V call is TRBV6-2 or TRBV6-3, the J call TRBJ2-7; 9 nucleotides match TRBD1. After removal of 8 bases from V and 6 bases from J, the junction contained 11 bases not matched to a gene. Germline-derived CDR1 and CDR2 are MNHEY and SVGEGT. The length of the CDR3 is 14 residues. CDR3 sequence reads: CASRRPGQGLEQYF. The CDR3 nucleotides read TGTGCCAGCCGCCGTCCGGGACAGGGTCTCGAGCAGTACTTC.

This clonotype has at least ten counts. The chain links TRBV20-1 to TRBJ2-3; D possibly corresponds to TRBD2 (6 bases). Trimming removed 6 bases from V and 0 bases from J, with 13 bases in between. CDR1 and CDR2 (germline): DFQATT, SNEGSKA (reference sequence). The CDR3 runs 14 residues. The DNA for the CDR3 is TGCAGTGCCACACCCGGGACTAGCACAGATACGCAGTATTTT. It codes for CSATPGTSTDTQYF.

The sample holds a few counts of this clonotype. The chain employs TRBV5-1 and TRBJ1-1; TRBD1 is a possible D gene (5 bases). The V gene lost 4 bases and the J gene lost 1 base, with 8 bases spanning the gap. The CDR3 is made up of 13 amino acids. CDR1 is SGHRS, CDR2 YFSETQ, per germline. In DNA form, the CDR3 reads TGCGCCAGCAGCGCGGGGACGAACACTGAAGCTTTCTTT. Translated, it gives CASSAGTNTEAFF.

In its sample, this clonotype was seen many times. The chain recombines TRBV20-1 with TRBJ2-3; D possibly corresponds to TRBD2 (6 bases). Trimming shortened V by 4 bases and J by 4 bases, and 12 bases separated the two germline ends. Germline lookup yields CDR1 DFQATT and CDR2 SNEGSKA (reference sequence). This CDR3 has 13 amino acids. The CDR3 DNA reads as TGCAGTGCTACCCCTAGCGCCCCAGATACGCAGTATTTT. The encoded protein is CSATPSAPDTQYF.

This clonotype came up a few times. This rearrangement joins TRBV2 to TRBJ2-3, with D possibly TRBD2 on 5 matching bases. Trimming removed 6 bases at V and 2 bases at J, with 18 bases between. The CDR3 is made up of 16 amino acids. Looked up from germline, CDR1 is SNHLY and CDR2 is FYNNEI. The CDR3 DNA reads TGTGCCAGCAGGACCAGAACGGAGGCCGTCACAGATACGCAGTATTTT. This gives the protein CASRTRTEAVTDTQYF.